The next 19 T cell receptor beta chains were all read from a single sample in a study of blood T cell repertoires in COVID-19. Measured with immunoSEQ multiplex PCR; TCRdb has only the in-frame clones, and not every one. The sample has about 200,000 clones, 70% to 90% seen once; the top ten hold about 5%. Specimen: peripheral blood. The receptors stem from a woman older than 75 with acute or convalescent COVID-19.

The V and J genes are TRBV20-1 and TRBJ2-7; D is unclear. This CDR3 region has 11 residues. The V gene lost 4 bases and the J gene lost 2 bases, with 6 bases spanning the gap. The germline V gene has CDR1 DFQATT and CDR2 SNEGSKA (reference sequence). DNA for the CDR3: TGCAGTGCTACACGAGCCTACGAGCAGTACTTC. It is translated as CSATRAYEQYF.

This chain uses TRBV4-3 with TRBJ1-2; TRBD1 aligns across 9 bases. J lost 0 bases, V lost 3 bases, and 5 bases had no gene match. CDR3 length: 16 residues. Germline CDR1 LGHNA, CDR2 YSLEER. The DNA of the CDR3 is TGCGCCAGCAGCCACAGGACAGGGGCAACTAACTATGGCTACACCTTC. Protein sequence: CASSHRTGATNYGYTF.

The chain employs TRBV7-2 and TRBJ2-2; 10 bases match TRBD2. This CDR3 contains 17 residues. The V and J ends lost 1 base and 6 bases, in that order; junction bases with no gene match: 8. CDR1 and CDR2 from the germline V gene are SGHTA and FQGNSA. Here the CDR3 DNA reads TGTGCCAGCAGCTTAGTAAGATCTAGCGGGAGCTCCGGGGAGCTGTTTTTT. Protein sequence: CASSLVRSSGSSGELFF. The variable domain in full, with the rest retrieved from reference TRBV7-2 and TRBJ2-2, is GAGVSQSPSNKVTEKGKDVELRCDPISGHTALYWYRQSLGQGLEFLIYFQGNSAPDKSGLPSDRFSAERTGGSVSTLTIQRTQQEDSAVYLCASSLVRSSGSSGELFFGEGSRLTVL.

V usage is TRBV6-5 and J usage is TRBJ2-3; no clear D gene. Germline V gene lookup returns CDR1 MNHEY and CDR2 SVGAGI. Trimming pared 6 bases from V and 0 bases from J, leaving 7 bases between. The CDR3 has 13 amino acids. The CDR3 DNA follows: TGTGCCAGCAGATCAGATAGCACAGATACGCAGTATTTT. Encoded protein: CASRSDSTDTQYF.

This chain uses TRBV7-2 with TRBJ1-2, with D uncertain. CDR1 is SGHTA and CDR2 is FQGNSA in the germline V gene. The CDR3 covers 14 residues. Trimming shortened V by 4 bases and J by 1 base, and 10 bases separated the two germline ends. The CDR3 loop is CASSSDTYNYGYTF. CDR3 nucleotide sequence: TGTGCCAGCAGCTCAGACACTTATAACTATGGCTACACCTTC.

This sequence joins TRBV11-3 and TRBJ2-2, with D possibly TRBD1 on 5 matching bases. V gave up 2 bases and J gave up 1 base, with 11 bases separating them. Germline-derived CDR1 and CDR2 are SGHNT and YENEEA. The CDR3 runs to 16 residues. CDR3 protein: CASSLQGARNTGELFF. CDR3 nucleotide sequence: TGTGCCAGCAGCTTACAAGGGGCCAGGAACACCGGGGAGCTGTTTTTT. The whole variable domain, remainder taken from reference TRBV11-3 and TRBJ2-2, is EAGVVQSPRYKIIEKKQPVAFWCNPISGHNTLYWYLQNLGQGPELLIRYENEEAVDDSQLPKDRFSAERLKGVDSTLKIQPAELGDSAVYLCASSLQGARNTGELFFGEGSRLTVL.

This chain uses TRBV7-2 with TRBJ1-2; no clear D gene. The germline V gene has CDR1 SGHTA and CDR2 FQGNSA. The CDR3 is 13 residues long. The V and J ends lost 6 bases and 4 bases respectively, with 12 bases between them. This CDR3 reads CASSPRSAYGYTF. The CDR3 coding sequence is TGTGCCAGCAGTCCCAGGTCTGCCTATGGCTACACCTTC. The full variable domain, with the rest looked up from reference TRBV7-2 and TRBJ1-2, is GAGVSQSPSNKVTEKGKDVELRCDPISGHTALYWYRQSLGQGLEFLIYFQGNSAPDKSGLPSDRFSAERTGGSVSTLTIQRTQQEDSAVYLCASSPRSAYGYTFGSGTRLTVV.

In this sample, this clone turned up a few times. The gene calls are TRBV9 and TRBJ2-3; 10 bases are shared with TRBD2. V gave up 4 bases and J gave up 6 bases; unmatched junction bases: 5. Germline CDR1 and CDR2: SGDLS and YYNGEE. The CDR3 length is 14 residues. This chain's CDR3 is CASSRTSGDDTQYF. The CDR3 bases are TGTGCCAGCAGCCGGACTAGCGGAGACGATACGCAGTATTTT. Full variable domain (remainder filled in from reference TRBV9 and TRBJ2-3): DSGVTQTPKHLITATGQRVTLRCSPRSGDLSVYWYQQSLDQGLQFLIQYYNGEERAKGNILERFSAQQFPDLHSELNLSSLELGDSALYFCASSRTSGDDTQYFGPGTRLTVL.

J is TRBJ1-6 and V is TRBV2, with D unclear. Germline-derived CDR1 and CDR2 are SNHLY and FYNNEI. The CDR3 consists of 13 residues. Trimming left V 4 bases short and J 6 bases short, with 7 bases between. CDR3 region: CASSGATNSPLHF. For the CDR3, the DNA is TGTGCCAGCAGTGGCGCTACTAATTCACCCCTCCACTTT.

There are a few counts of this clone. The chain couples TRBV19 to TRBJ2-1; no firm D call. This CDR3 region has 14 residues. CDR1 and CDR2 (germline): LNHDA, SQIVND (reference sequence). The V end was cut by 10 bases, the J end by 1 base, with 14 bases between. In nucleotides, the CDR3 is TGTGCCACCTCTGGCCGTGGTTCCTACAATGAGCAGTTCTTC. It specifies CATSGRGSYNEQFF.

The chain links TRBV5-1 to TRBJ1-2, with D possibly TRBD1 on 5 matching bases. Germline V CDR1 and CDR2: SGHRS, YFSETQ. The CDR3 spans 14 residues. Trimming took off 0 bases at V and 6 bases at J, with 12 bases between the two ends. In nucleotides, the CDR3 is TGCGCCAGCAGCTTGGGATTGACAGCGAATGGCTACACCTTC. Translated, it gives CASSLGLTANGYTF.

This rearrangement joins TRBV29-1 to TRBJ2-2, with 7 bases identical to TRBD2. Germline values: CDR1 SQVTM, CDR2 ANQGSEA. The CDR3 is made up of 15 amino acids. Unmatched junction bases numbered 12, after V lost 4 bases and J lost 7 bases. The CDR3 is CSVVPGGRIIGELFF. The DNA for the CDR3 is TGCAGCGTTGTCCCCGGGGGGAGAATCATCGGGGAGCTGTTTTTT.

This sequence joins TRBV27 and TRBJ1-6; 9 bases agree with TRBD1. The germline CDR1 and CDR2 sequences are MNHEY and SMNVEV (reference sequence). V was pared by 7 bases and J by 7 bases, with 14 bases of the junction left unmatched. This CDR3 has 17 amino acids. Here the CDR3 DNA reads TGTGCCAGCATCGACACGAGACAGGGGGGACCGAATTCACCCCTCCACTTT. It codes for CASIDTRQGGPNSPLHF.

The table lists this clone with a count of one. The chain uses TRBV2 and TRBJ2-5; tentative D call: TRBD2 (5 bases). Deletions cut 3 bases from V and 0 bases from J, with 11 bases between. The CDR3 has 15 residues. Germline assignment: CDR1 SNHLY and CDR2 FYNNEI. The CDR3 sequence is CASSEQLVHQETQYF. In nucleotides, the CDR3 is TGTGCCAGCAGTGAGCAACTAGTCCACCAAGAGACCCAGTACTTC.

This chain's CDR3 is CASSLVGGGSGAPRYEQYF. The CDR3 DNA reads as TGTGCCAGCAGCTTAGTAGGGGGGGGTAGCGGAGCACCCCGCTACGAGCAGTACTTC. This chain joins TRBV7-2 and TRBJ2-7; weak D call: TRBD2 (7 bases). Germline CDR1 and CDR2: SGHTA and FQGNSA. V gave up 1 base and J gave up 3 bases, with 25 bases separating them. CDR3 length: 19 amino acids.

This chain joins TRBV18 and TRBJ1-1; D unclear. Per germline, CDR1 KGHSH and CDR2 LQKENI. V shed 6 bases and J shed 1 base, with 12 bases lying between them. The CDR3 covers 14 residues. CDR3 bases: TGTGCCAGCTCCCAACAGAGATGGAACACTGAAGCTTTCTTT. Amino acid sequence: CASSQQRWNTEAFF.

The chain links TRBV18 to TRBJ2-1, with D unresolved. CDR3 size: 13 residues. CDR1 KGHSH and CDR2 LQKENI come from the germline V gene. Trimming took off 3 bases at V and 16 bases at J, with 19 bases between the two ends. CDR3 amino acids: CASSPPFGDPLFF. The DNA of the CDR3 is TGTGCCAGCTCACCCCCTTTTGGAGACCCCCTTTTCTTC.

This clone was recorded once. The chain uses TRBV28 and TRBJ1-1; D not resolved. Germline V lookup: CDR1 MDHEN, CDR2 SYDVKM. This CDR3 has 13 residues. With 5 bases removed from V and 6 bases from J, the gap between germline ends came to 13 bases. The CDR3 loop is CASSPPRKPEAFF. Here the CDR3 DNA reads TGTGCCAGCAGTCCCCCCAGGAAACCTGAAGCTTTCTTT. The full variable domain, rest sourced from reference TRBV28 and TRBJ1-1, is DVKVTQSSRYLVKRTGEKVFLECVQDMDHENMFWYRQDPGLGLRLIYFSYDVKMKEKGDIPEGYSVSREKKERFSLILESASTNQTSMYLCASSPPRKPEAFFGQGTRLTVV.

The V gene is TRBV5-1, the J gene TRBJ2-7; 11 nucleotides agree with TRBD1. This CDR3 is built from 16 residues. Germline V gene sequence: CDR1 SGHRS, CDR2 YFSETQ. V was clipped by 1 base and J by 7 bases; unmatched bases: 10. For the CDR3, the DNA is TGCGCCAGCAGCTTGCGTCCCGGGACAGGGGGTGGGGAGCAGTACTTC. This gives the protein CASSLRPGTGGGEQYF.